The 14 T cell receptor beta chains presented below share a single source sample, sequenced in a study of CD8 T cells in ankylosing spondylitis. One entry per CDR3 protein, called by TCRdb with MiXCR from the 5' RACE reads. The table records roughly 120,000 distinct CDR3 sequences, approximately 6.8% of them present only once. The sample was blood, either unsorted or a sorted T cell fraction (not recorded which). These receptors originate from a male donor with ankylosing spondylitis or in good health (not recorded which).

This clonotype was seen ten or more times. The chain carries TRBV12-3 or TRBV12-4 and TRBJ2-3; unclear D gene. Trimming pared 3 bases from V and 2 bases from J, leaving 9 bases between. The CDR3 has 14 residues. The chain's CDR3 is CASSFGFDTDTQYF. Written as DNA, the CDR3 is TGTGCCAGCAGTTTTGGCTTCGACACAGATACGCAGTATTTT.

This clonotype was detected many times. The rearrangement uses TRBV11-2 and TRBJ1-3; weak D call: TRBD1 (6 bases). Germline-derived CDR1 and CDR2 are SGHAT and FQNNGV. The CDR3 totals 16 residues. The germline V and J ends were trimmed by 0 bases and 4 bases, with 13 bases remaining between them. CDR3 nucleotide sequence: TGTGCCAGCAGCTTAGAGGGCCAGGGGCGAGGAAACACCATATATTTT. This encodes CASSLEGQGRGNTIYF.

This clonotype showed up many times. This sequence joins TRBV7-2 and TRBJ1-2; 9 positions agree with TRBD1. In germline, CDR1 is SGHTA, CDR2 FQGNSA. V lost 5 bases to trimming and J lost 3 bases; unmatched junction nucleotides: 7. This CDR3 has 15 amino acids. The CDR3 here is CASSAGTGRDYGYTF. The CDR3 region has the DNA TGTGCCAGCAGCGCCGGGACAGGGAGGGACTATGGCTACACCTTC.

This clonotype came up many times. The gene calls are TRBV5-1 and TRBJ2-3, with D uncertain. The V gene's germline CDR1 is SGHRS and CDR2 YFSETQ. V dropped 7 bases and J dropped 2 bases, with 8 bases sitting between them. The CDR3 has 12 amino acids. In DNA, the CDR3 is TGCGCCAGCTCCGAAAACACAGATACGCAGTATTTT. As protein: CASSENTDTQYF.

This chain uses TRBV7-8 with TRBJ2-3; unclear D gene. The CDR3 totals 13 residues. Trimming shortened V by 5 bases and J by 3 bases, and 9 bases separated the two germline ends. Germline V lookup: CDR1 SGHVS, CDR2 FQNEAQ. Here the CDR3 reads CASSPGRTDTQYF. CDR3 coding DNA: TGTGCCAGCAGCCCTGGACGGACAGATACGCAGTATTTT.

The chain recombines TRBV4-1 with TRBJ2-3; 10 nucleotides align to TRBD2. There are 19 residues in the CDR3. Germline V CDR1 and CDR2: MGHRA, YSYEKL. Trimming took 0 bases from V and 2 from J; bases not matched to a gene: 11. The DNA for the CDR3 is TGCGCCAGCAGCCAAGATCTTGGTAGCGGGGGGCCAGACACAGATACGCAGTATTTT. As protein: CASSQDLGSGGPDTDTQYF.

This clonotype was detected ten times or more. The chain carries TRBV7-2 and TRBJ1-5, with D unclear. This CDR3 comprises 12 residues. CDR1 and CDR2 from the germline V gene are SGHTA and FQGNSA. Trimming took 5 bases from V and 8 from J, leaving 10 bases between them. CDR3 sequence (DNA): TGTGCCAGCAGCCCCTACAGTGAGCCCCAGCATTTT. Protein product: CASSPYSEPQHF.

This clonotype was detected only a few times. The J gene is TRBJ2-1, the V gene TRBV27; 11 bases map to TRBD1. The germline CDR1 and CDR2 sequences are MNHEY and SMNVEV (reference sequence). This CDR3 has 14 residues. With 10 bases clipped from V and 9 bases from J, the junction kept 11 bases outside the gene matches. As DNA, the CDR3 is TGTGCCACCAGGCTCGTGGGGACAGGGGGTGAGCAGTTCTTC. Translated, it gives CATRLVGTGGEQFF.

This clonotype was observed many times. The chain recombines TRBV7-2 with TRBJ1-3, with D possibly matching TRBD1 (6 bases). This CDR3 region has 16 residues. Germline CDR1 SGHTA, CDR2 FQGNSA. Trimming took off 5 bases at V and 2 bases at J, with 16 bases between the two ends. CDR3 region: CASSRSGDTAGNTIYF. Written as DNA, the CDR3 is TGTGCCAGCAGCCGTTCAGGGGATACGGCTGGAAACACCATATATTTT. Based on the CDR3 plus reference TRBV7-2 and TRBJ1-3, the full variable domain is GAGVSQSPSNKVTEKGKDVELRCDPISGHTALYWYRQSLGQGLEFLIYFQGNSAPDKSGLPSDRFSAERTGGSVSTLTIQRTQQEDSAVYLCASSRSGDTAGNTIYFGEGSWLTVV.

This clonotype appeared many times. The CDR3 is CAWARQGGYGYTF. In DNA form, the CDR3 reads TGTGCCTGGGCAAGACAGGGAGGCTATGGCTACACCTTC. The chain recombines TRBV30 with TRBJ1-2; 7 nucleotides line up with TRBD1. V shed 5 bases, J shed 4 bases, and the junction held 7 bases outside the gene matches. The germline gives CDR1 GTSNPN, CDR2 SVGIG (reference sequence). The CDR3 is 13 residues long.

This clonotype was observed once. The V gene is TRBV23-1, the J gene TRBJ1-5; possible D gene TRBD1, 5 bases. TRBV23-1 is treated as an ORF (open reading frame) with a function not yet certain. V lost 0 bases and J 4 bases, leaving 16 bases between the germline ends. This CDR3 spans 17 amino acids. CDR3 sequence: CASSQSVRQGWNQPQHF. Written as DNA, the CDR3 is TGCGCCAGCAGTCAATCTGTTCGCCAGGGTTGGAATCAGCCCCAGCATTTT.

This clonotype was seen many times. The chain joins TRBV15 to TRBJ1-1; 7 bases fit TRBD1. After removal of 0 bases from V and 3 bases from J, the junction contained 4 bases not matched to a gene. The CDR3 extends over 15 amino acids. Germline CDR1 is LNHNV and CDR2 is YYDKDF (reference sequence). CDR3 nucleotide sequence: TGTGCCACCAGCAGAGATCCAGGGGGGGACACTGAAGCTTTCTTT. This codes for CATSRDPGGDTEAFF.

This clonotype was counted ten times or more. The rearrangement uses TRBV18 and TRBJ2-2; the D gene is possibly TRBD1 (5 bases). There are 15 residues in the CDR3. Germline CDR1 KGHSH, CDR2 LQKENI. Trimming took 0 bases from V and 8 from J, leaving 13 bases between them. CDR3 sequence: CASSPPLRVEGELFF. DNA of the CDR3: TGTGCCAGCTCACCACCGCTCAGGGTCGAAGGGGAGCTGTTTTTT.

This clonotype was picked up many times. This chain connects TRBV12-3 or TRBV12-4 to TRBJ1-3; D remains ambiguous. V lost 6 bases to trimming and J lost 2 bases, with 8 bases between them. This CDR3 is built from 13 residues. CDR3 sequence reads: CASSPGTGNTIYF. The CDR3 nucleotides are TGTGCCAGCAGCCCCGGGACTGGAAACACCATATATTTT.